This T cell receptor (beta chain) was observed in a study of cytomegalovirus exposure and HLA in healthy donors. For this clone: Antigen: not known.

13 Jbeta primers and 60 Vbeta primers were used for the PCR. Methods used by the authors: An analysis that came later counted roughly 80 million unique TCR beta chains, roughly 11 million shared. Clones were read by immunoSEQ multiplex PCR, and TCRdb kept only the in-frame ones, dropping some. V and J calls and clone size come straight from that table; D and trimming were deduced from the DNA. The data contain about 160,000 clones, 80% of them singletons. Study results and limitations: It was assumed in the presence/absence analyses that sequencing depth was roughly uniform across donors. Solely CMV serostatus was available to characterize immune exposure. One cluster of highly shared sequence variants probably arose as a sequencing artifact.

The trim removed 1 base at V and 6 bases at J, leaving 3 bases unmatched. Looked up from germline, CDR1 is SGHVS and CDR2 is FQNEAQ. There are 15 residues in the CDR3. Sequencing was done on a sample of PBMCs. The V and J genes are TRBV7-8 and TRBJ1-1; 12 bases map to TRBD1. The TCR sequence derives from a male donor in good health and CMV-seropositive. CDR3 sequence (DNA): TGTGCCAGCAGCTTAGAGGGACAGGGGGCCGCTGAAGCTTTCTTT. Its protein product is CASSLEGQGAAEAFF.